Detailed here is one TCR beta chain. Its cognate antigen is unknown. This specimen comes from a study of cytomegalovirus exposure and HLA in healthy donors. The PCR was carried out with 60 Vbeta primers and 13 Jbeta primers. Some clones are missing from TCRdb's copy, which holds only in-frame ones; the method was immunoSEQ multiplex PCR. In total, the table holds about 33,000 clones. Germline CDR1 is LNHDA and CDR2 is SQIVND (reference sequence). V lost 4 bases and J lost 2; bases outside the gene matches: 5. This CDR3 has 16 amino acids. Study-level points and caveats: A later analysis reportedly found fewer N-insertions in an Asian-associated ancestry cluster than the roughly 730-donor mean.

The sequenced material came from PBMCs. The V call is TRBV19, the J call TRBJ2-6; 7 bases agree with TRBD1. This TCR was recovered from a middle-aged woman in good health and CMV-seropositive. Here the CDR3 DNA reads TGTGCCAGTAGTAGCATCACAGGGGCTGGGGCCAACGTCCTGACTTTC. Encoded protein: CASSSITGAGANVLTF.